The clone carrying this TCR beta chain was found a few times. These data belong to a study of T-cell reconstitution after alpha-beta-depleted transplantation in children. Trimming removed 3 bases at V and 5 bases at J, with 19 bases between. CDR3 length equals 16 residues. Germline V gene sequence: CDR1 SGHTA, CDR2 FQGNSA. Unique molecular identifiers were incorporated into the prepared TCRbeta library. Using its own MiXCR run on the PCR reads, TCRdb lists one record per CDR3 protein. This table holds about 360,000 distinct CDR3 sequences, more than 10% found once. The sequence was obtained from a human donor who donated a stem cell graft to a child with Fanconi anemia. The V and J genes are TRBV7-2 and TRBJ2-5; D possibly uses TRBD1 or TRBD2 (7 bases each). Specimen: PBMCs, collected from the stem cell graft. CDR3 loop: CASSLNGGKQGETQYF. Here the CDR3 DNA reads TGTGCCAGCAGCTTGAACGGGGGGAAACAGGGGGAGACCCAGTACTTC. The whole variable domain, filled in from reference TRBV7-2 and TRBJ2-5, reads GAGVSQSPSNKVTEKGKDVELRCDPISGHTALYWYRQSLGQGLEFLIYFQGNSAPDKSGLPSDRFSAERTGGSVSTLTIQRTQQEDSAVYLCASSLNGGKQGETQYFGPGTRLLVL.